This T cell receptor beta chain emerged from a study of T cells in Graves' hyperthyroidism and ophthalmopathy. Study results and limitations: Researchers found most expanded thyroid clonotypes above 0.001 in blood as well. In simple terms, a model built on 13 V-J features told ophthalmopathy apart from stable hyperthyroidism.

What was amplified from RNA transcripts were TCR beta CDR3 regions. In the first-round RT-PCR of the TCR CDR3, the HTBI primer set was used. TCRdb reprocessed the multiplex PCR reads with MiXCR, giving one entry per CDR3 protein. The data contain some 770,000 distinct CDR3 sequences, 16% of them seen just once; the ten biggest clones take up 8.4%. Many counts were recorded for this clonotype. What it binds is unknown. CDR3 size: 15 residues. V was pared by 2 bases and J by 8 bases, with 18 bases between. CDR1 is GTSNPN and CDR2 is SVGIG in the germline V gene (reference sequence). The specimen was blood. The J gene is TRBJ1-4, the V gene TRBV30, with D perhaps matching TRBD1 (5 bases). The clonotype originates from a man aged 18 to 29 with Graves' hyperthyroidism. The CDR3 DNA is TGTGCCTGGAGTCGAGGGGAGGGGATGGGAGAAAAACTGTTTTTT. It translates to CAWSRGEGMGEKLFF.